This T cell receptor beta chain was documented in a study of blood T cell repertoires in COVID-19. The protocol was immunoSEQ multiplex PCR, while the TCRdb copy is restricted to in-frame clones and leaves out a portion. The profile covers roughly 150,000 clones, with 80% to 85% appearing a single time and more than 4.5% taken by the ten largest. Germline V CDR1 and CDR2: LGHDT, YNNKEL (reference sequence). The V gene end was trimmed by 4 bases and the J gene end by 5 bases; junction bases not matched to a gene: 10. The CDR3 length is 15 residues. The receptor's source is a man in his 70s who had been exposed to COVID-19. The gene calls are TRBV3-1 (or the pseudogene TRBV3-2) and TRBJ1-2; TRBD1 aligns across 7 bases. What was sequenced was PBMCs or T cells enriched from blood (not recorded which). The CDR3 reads CASSPGTVTSYGYTF. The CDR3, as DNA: TGTGCCAGCAGCCCCGGGACAGTAACTAGTTATGGCTACACCTTC.